What follows are 7 T cell receptor beta chains derived from one specimen sequenced in a study of blood T cells in healthy people across ages. The use of a sample-barcoded 5' primer and a J-beta primer mix characterized a second PCR of roughly 6 to 11 cycles. TCRdb fed the 5' RACE reads into MiXCR, producing one record per CDR3 protein. Of 800,000 to 950,000 distinct CDR3 sequences listed, roughly 43% were seen once; the top ten hold 13%. Material: blood. The receptors were gathered from a man aged 25 to 45 in good health.

A word on this clonotype: The junction shows a germline mismatch at one end, possibly a read error. The chain uses TRBV5-1 and TRBJ2-7; 9 bases map to TRBD1. The germline gives CDR1 SGHRS, CDR2 YFSETQ. The CDR3 consists of 14 residues. The DNA for the CDR3 is TGCACCAGCAGCCCGGGGACAGGGAGCTACGAGCAGTACTTC. It is translated as CTSSPGTGSYEQYF.

With regard to this clonotype: This may come from a read error, since a much larger clone is one base off. V gene TRBV6-6 combines with J gene TRBJ1-1, with 8 bases fitting TRBD1. Looked up from germline, CDR1 is MNHNY and CDR2 is SVGAGI (reference sequence). The CDR3 sequence is 14 residues long. The CDR3 DNA follows: TGTGCCGGCAGTGCGACAGGGGCACGGACTGAAGCTTTCTTT. This sequence encodes CAGSATGARTEAFF.

J is TRBJ2-5 and V is TRBV27; D is perhaps TRBD1 (5 bases). The CDR3 is 14 amino acids. CDR1 MNHEY and CDR2 SMNVEV come from the germline V gene (reference sequence). The V and J ends lost 3 bases and 2 bases respectively, with 10 bases between them. The CDR3 DNA follows: TGTGCCAGCAGTTTCCGGACACGACAAGAGACCCAGTACTTC. As protein: CASSFRTRQETQYF.

The chain uses TRBV19 and TRBJ2-7, with TRBD1 matching over 8 bases. CDR3 length: 14 amino acids. The germline V gene encodes CDR1 LNHDA and CDR2 SQIVND (reference sequence). V lost 3 bases to trimming and J lost 1 base; unmatched junction nucleotides: 2. The CDR3 nucleotides are TGTGCCAGTAGTATGGACAGGGCTTCCTACGAGCAGTACTTC. This sequence encodes CASSMDRASYEQYF.

CDR3 sequence (DNA): TGCAGCGTTGAGCAGGGCGACACTGAAGCTTTCTTT. Its protein is CSVEQGDTEAFF. The gene calls are TRBV29-1 and TRBJ1-1; possibly TRBD1 for D (5 bases). Trimming cost V 3 bases and J 3 bases, with 8 bases left between them. Germline CDR1 SQVTM, CDR2 ANQGSEA. The CDR3 is 12 amino acids.

There are a few counts of this clonotype. V and J are TRBV7-2 and TRBJ2-3; 9 bases line up with TRBD1. CDR1 is SGHTA and CDR2 is FQGNSA in the germline V gene. V gave up 5 bases and J gave up 2 bases; unmatched junction bases: 8. The CDR3 is made up of 16 amino acids. CDR3 bases: TGTGCCAGCAGCCCCCCCGGGACAGGGCCCACAGATACGCAGTATTTT. The encoded protein is CASSPPGTGPTDTQYF.

The rearrangement uses TRBV10-3 and TRBJ2-3; the match to TRBD2 covers 7 bases. From germline, CDR1 is ENHRY and CDR2 SYGVKD. V was pared by 6 bases and J by 6 bases, with 9 bases of the junction left unmatched. The CDR3 extends over 14 amino acids. The CDR3 sequence: CAIRTSLGEDTQYF. The DNA for the CDR3 is TGTGCCATCAGGACTAGCCTCGGTGAGGATACGCAGTATTTT.